Listed below are T cell receptor beta chains from one sample, sequenced in a study of regulatory T cells in long-lasting Graves disease. MiXCR was run by TCRdb on the multiplex PCR reads, yielding one entry per CDR3 protein. There are approximately 400,000 distinct CDR3 sequences in the sample; about a quarter occur only once, and 26% lies in the top ten. The sample was peripheral blood mononuclear cells (PBMCs), taken when the disease was refractory, from a patient treated with antithyroid drugs. All receptors come from a female donor with Graves disease. Both conserved end residues are part of each CDR3. Expanded clones get a size class; other rows say once, few or many, or leave the size out.

V gene,J gene,clone size,CDR3 protein
TRBV30,TRBJ1-5,NA,CAWSARQGYQPQHF
TRBV10-3,TRBJ2-7,NA,CAISESRVGEQYF
TRBV5-1,TRBJ1-1,many,CASSLGSTDTEAFF
TRBV5-1,TRBJ1-1,NA,CASSKTGAPMNTEAFF
TRBV27,TRBJ2-6,NA,CASSLRGRLAGANVLTF
TRBV27,TRBJ2-7,NA,CASSPLGGLYEQYF
TRBV20-1,TRBJ1-2,few,CSARDSPGWHGYTF
TRBV27,TRBJ1-1,many,CASRTLGSTEAFF
TRBV5-1,TRBJ1-1,many,CASSLVGSGSEAFF
TRBV7-2,TRBJ1-1,once,CASSLGGASAEAFF
TRBV3-1,TRBJ2-3,NA,CASSLGNMGIVTDTQYF
TRBV30,TRBJ2-7,NA,CAWSGRRDRAYEQYF
TRBV7-8,TRBJ2-1,NA,CASSQPTGTSSTEQFF
TRBV2,TRBJ1-6,many,CASSPAGRRNSPLHF
TRBV10-2,TRBJ2-7,few,CASKMTGLLAGSYEQYF
TRBV20-1,TRBJ1-5,few,CSAILGSGGNQPQHF
TRBV7-9,TRBJ2-7,few,CASSPRRTHEQYF
TRBV2,TRBJ2-2,NA,CASIHSQLTNTGELFF
TRBV28,TRBJ1-1,many,CASSLGGAGSTEAFF
TRBV2,TRBJ2-3,few,CASTRQRDTQYF
TRBV6-1,TRBJ1-1,NA,CASSRTVPGGAFF
TRBV27,TRBJ2-7,NA,CASSLILEPLVNEQYF
TRBV2,TRBJ2-7,few,CASRLGSYEQYF
TRBV2,TRBJ1-1,NA,CASNRGITEAFF
TRBV11-2,TRBJ1-1,many,CASSLERGLTEAFF
TRBV6-9,TRBJ2-1,NA,CASSYFGESERLF
TRBV18,TRBJ1-1,few,CASSPRLSTEAFF
TRBV20-1,TRBJ1-1,few,CSARDPGQGTEAFF
TRBV5-1,TRBJ2-7,few,CASRLMGGLQDYEQYF
TRBV30,TRBJ1-1,many,CAHDRDTEAFF
TRBV5-1,TRBJ2-7,many,CASSYDSYEQYF
TRBV3-1,TRBJ1-1,NA,CASSRDRGSSEAFF
TRBV28,TRBJ1-4,many,CASSLSTTNEKLFF
TRBV6-1,TRBJ2-5,NA,CASSSGLRTQYF
TRBV9,TRBJ2-5,few,CASSESGTWETQYF
TRBV2,TRBJ1-1,many,CASRWDRGTEAFF
TRBV3-1,TRBJ2-7,few,CASSQDPRENRREQYF
TRBV24-1,TRBJ2-3,NA,CATSGGNPTDTQYF
TRBV4-1,TRBJ1-2,NA,CASSQEWARGGYTF
TRBV11-2,TRBJ2-7,many,CASSFSGSAYEQYF
TRBV3-2,TRBJ2-4,NA,CASSQVRTPKKNIQYF
TRBV3-1,TRBJ2-7,NA,CASSQESGYGSSYEQYF
TRBV29-1,TRBJ1-2,NA,CSVLGAGYGYTF
TRBV4-2,TRBJ1-3,NA,CASSQDPGGNTIYF
TRBV29-1,TRBJ2-5,few,CSVELETQYF
TRBV19,TRBJ2-6,NA,CASNQLAGGSGANVLTF